The 18 T cell receptor beta chains reported below all come from one sample, sequenced in a study of cytomegalovirus exposure and HLA in healthy donors. In the PCR, 60 Vbeta and 13 Jbeta primers were used. Data came from immunoSEQ multiplex PCR; TCRdb stores just in-frame clones and leaves some out. This sample has some 97,000 clones, with about 68% found just once. Material: PBMCs. All receptors come from a male donor in good health and CMV-seropositive.

The chain employs TRBV6-1 and TRBJ2-2, with 9 bases lining up with TRBD2. This CDR3 contains 17 residues. Per the germline V gene, CDR1 is MNHNS and CDR2 is SASEGT. V trimming: 0 bases; J trimming: 6 bases; junction bases outside the gene matches: 8. CDR3 bases: TGTGCCAGCAGTGAAGCAGGATTAGCGGGGGCGCCCGGGGAGCTGTTTTTT. It codes for CASSEAGLAGAPGELFF.

This clone occurred a few times. V and J are TRBV30 and TRBJ1-4; D call uncertain. This CDR3 comprises 15 residues. Trimming took 5 bases from V and 0 from J, leaving 13 bases between them. Germline lookup yields CDR1 GTSNPN and CDR2 SVGIG (reference sequence). The CDR3 region is CAWDPGAATNEKLFF. CDR3 sequence (DNA): TGTGCCTGGGATCCGGGAGCCGCAACTAATGAAAAACTGTTTTTT.

In DNA form, the CDR3 reads TGTGCCAGCAGCCGTAGGACAGGCGAGGGGGCTGAAGCTTTCTTT. Translated: CASSRRTGEGAEAFF. This sequence joins TRBV4-2 and TRBJ1-1, with 7 positions matching TRBD1. V lost 4 bases and J lost 6; bases outside the gene matches: 11. Germline V gene lookup returns CDR1 LGHNA and CDR2 YNFKEQ. This CDR3 contains 15 residues.

The rearrangement uses TRBV7-9 and TRBJ1-6; tentatively, D is TRBD1 (6 bases). Looked up from germline, CDR1 is SEHNR and CDR2 is FQNEAQ (reference sequence). The CDR3 runs 16 residues. V lost 5 bases to trimming and J lost 6 bases, with 17 bases between them. Written as DNA, the CDR3 is TGTGCCAGCAGCCGCGCGGGTGGCAGGGGTAATTCACCCCTCCACTTT. Translation gives CASSRAGGRGNSPLHF.

The CDR3 coding sequence is TGCGCCAGCAGCTCTCCCCAGGGGAAAGTCTCCTACGAGCAGTACTTC. Translated: CASSSPQGKVSYEQYF. The chain recombines TRBV5-1 with TRBJ2-7, with D possibly TRBD1 on 6 matching bases. CDR1 is SGHRS and CDR2 is YFSETQ in the germline V gene. This CDR3 has 16 amino acids. Trimming pared 3 bases from V and 0 bases from J, leaving 16 bases between. Full variable domain (missing parts from reference TRBV5-1 and TRBJ2-7): KAGVTQTPRYLIKTRGQQVTLSCSPISGHRSVSWYQQTPGQGLQFLFEYFSETQRNKGNFPGRFSGRQFSNSRSEMNVSTLELGDSALYLCASSSPQGKVSYEQYFGPGTRLTVT.

This clone has only one observation. The chain's CDR3 is CASSFRPGRSAGANVLTF. The CDR3 DNA follows: TGCGCCAGCAGCTTCCGTCCAGGGAGGAGCGCTGGGGCCAACGTCCTGACTTTC. The V call is TRBV5-1, the J call TRBJ2-6, with D tentatively TRBD2 (6 bases). V gave up 2 bases and J gave up 2 bases, with 17 bases separating them. The CDR3 contains 18 residues. Germline V gene sequence: CDR1 SGHRS, CDR2 YFSETQ.

J is TRBJ2-3 and V is TRBV25-1; TRBD1 is a possible D gene (6 bases). V lost 6 bases, J lost 3 bases, and 10 bases lay in between. The CDR3 runs 13 residues. Germline V CDR1 and CDR2: MGHDK, SYGVNS. The CDR3, as DNA: TGTGCCAGCAGCGGGCAGGGGACAGATACGCAGTATTTT. This sequence encodes CASSGQGTDTQYF.

The chain carries TRBV18 and TRBJ2-3; the match to TRBD1 covers 8 bases. The trim removed 3 bases at V and 5 bases at J, leaving 19 bases unmatched. The germline V gene encodes CDR1 KGHSH and CDR2 LQKENI. The CDR3 loop spans 19 amino acids. The CDR3 region is CASSPPLFRAGGLIDTQYF. The CDR3 DNA reads as TGTGCCAGCTCACCGCCACTATTTCGGGCAGGGGGCTTGATAGATACGCAGTATTTT.

The chain's CDR3 is CSVGIAGSFSGANVLTF. CDR3 in DNA: TGCAGCGTTGGTATTGCTGGGAGCTTCTCTGGGGCCAACGTCCTGACTTTC. V is TRBV29-1 and J is TRBJ2-6; TRBD2 might be the D (5 bases). The CDR3 runs to 17 residues. Germline CDR1 SQVTM, CDR2 ANQGSEA. Trimming cost V 4 bases and J 0 bases, with 16 bases left between them.

The rearrangement joins TRBV19 to TRBJ2-5; 7 bases are shared with TRBD2. The CDR3 covers 16 residues. The germline gives CDR1 LNHDA, CDR2 SQIVND (reference sequence). The V segment lost 6 bases and the J segment 2 bases; nucleotides outside the gene matches: 12. The CDR3 DNA is TGTGCCAGTAGACCCCGAGGGAGGGCCGAGCAAGAGACCCAGTACTTC. Amino acid sequence: CASRPRGRAEQETQYF.

This clone appeared a single time. This sequence joins TRBV7-2 and TRBJ1-1, with 7 bases matching TRBD1. CDR3 size: 13 residues. With V trimmed by 5 bases and J by 11 bases, 11 bases remained unmatched. Looked up from germline, CDR1 is SGHTA and CDR2 is FQGNSA. The CDR3 DNA is TGTGCCAGCAGCCGACGGGACAGCCAGGAGGCTTTCTTT. This encodes CASSRRDSQEAFF.

The chain carries TRBV30 and TRBJ1-6, with 7 bases that match TRBD1. Germline loops: CDR1 GTSNPN, CDR2 SVGIG (reference sequence). This CDR3 has 15 residues. J gave up 7 bases and V 1 base, and 7 bases lay outside the gene matches. CDR3: CAWSGATGKNSPLHF. The CDR3 DNA reads TGTGCCTGGAGTGGGGCGACAGGGAAGAATTCACCCCTCCACTTT.

This sequence joins TRBV12-5 and TRBJ2-7, with D perhaps TRBD1 (5 bases). The CDR3 loop spans 15 amino acids. Germline CDR1 LGHNT, CDR2 FRNRAP. V lost 5 bases and J 2 bases, leaving 16 bases between the germline ends. Written as DNA, the CDR3 is TGTGCTAGTGGTATACCCGACAGTACCCCCTACGAGCAGTACTTC. Protein product: CASGIPDSTPYEQYF.

The chain is built from TRBV27 and TRBJ2-5; 8 bases fit TRBD1. Gene TRBJ2-7 matches the end of the DNA better, so the J call may be wrong. Germline V gene sequence: CDR1 MNHEY, CDR2 SMNVEV (reference sequence). The CDR3 is 16 amino acids. The CDR3 here is CASSWASGTGTYEQYF. In DNA form, the CDR3 reads TGTGCCAGCAGTTGGGCCTCCGGGACAGGAACCTACGAGCAGTACTTC.

The genes are TRBV25-1 and TRBJ2-1, with a weak D call TRBD1 (6 bases). This CDR3 contains 15 residues. Germline V CDR1 and CDR2: MGHDK, SYGVNS. The germline V and J ends were trimmed by 3 bases and 6 bases, with 15 bases remaining between them. The CDR3 loop is CASSEAGARINEQFF. CDR3 DNA: TGTGCCAGCAGTGAGGCAGGGGCCCGTATCAATGAGCAGTTCTTC.

V is TRBV15 and J is TRBJ2-7, with a tentative D call TRBD1 (6 bases). This CDR3 has 15 amino acids. V was cut by 0 bases and J by 1 base, with 10 bases left in between. Germline CDR1 is LNHNV and CDR2 is YYDKDF (reference sequence). CDR3 bases: TGTGCCACCAGCAGAGAAAGGCAGGGGTCCTACGAGCAGTACTTC. This translates into CATSRERQGSYEQYF.

The genes are TRBV5-1 and TRBJ2-2; D call uncertain. V lost 0 bases, J lost 0 bases, and 9 bases lay in between. Germline CDR1 SGHRS, CDR2 YFSETQ. There are 16 residues in the CDR3. The CDR3 loop is CASSLGQTANTGELFF. The CDR3 DNA sequence: TGCGCCAGCAGCTTGGGTCAGACTGCGAACACCGGGGAGCTGTTTTTT.

The chain combines TRBV2 with TRBJ2-7, with D possibly being TRBD2 (5 bases). The CDR3 runs 13 residues. V lost 8 bases to trimming and J lost 0 bases, with 11 bases between them. Per germline, CDR1 SNHLY and CDR2 FYNNEI. The CDR3 bases are TGTGCCAGCTTACGGGATAGCTCCTACGAGCAGTACTTC. Its translation is CASLRDSSYEQYF.